This TCR beta chain is from a study of Ad26.COV2.S vaccination and SARS-CoV-2 variants. In the study overall: Donor was one of the participants in the Ad26.COV2.S arm of the COV1001 trial. The authors gave Ad26.COV2.S intramuscularly, either once or twice 56 days apart. Study results and caveats: The study found similar non-spike TCR breadth in vaccine and placebo recipients. Reported findings describe substantial breadth in spike-specific CD8+ and CD4+ T cell responses following vaccination.

Treatment specified: some 20 received Ad26.COV2.S at low or high dose, single or two shots; roughly five received placebo; per-sample allocation not given. Collection of the samples took place on day 63 after the first injection of vaccine or placebo. As concerns this clone: Its antigen is as yet unknown.

Germline-derived CDR1 and CDR2 are SQVTM and ANQGSEA. The V segment lost 8 bases and the J segment 2 bases; nucleotides outside the gene matches: 9. The CDR3 is 14 amino acids. TCRdb's table, derived via immunoSEQ multiplex PCR, lists solely in-frame clones and lacks some. The sample lists hundreds of thousands of clones, roughly 81% occurring once. The V call is TRBV29-1, the J call TRBJ2-3; TRBD1 matches 8 bases. The sequencing used peripheral blood, collected in a trial of Ad26.COV2.S vaccine versus placebo. The sequence was collected from a person between 18 and 59 years old who received the Ad26.COV2.S COVID-19 vaccine or a placebo. CDR3 nucleotides: TGCAGCAGTTTCGGGACAGGTTTCACAGATACGCAGTATTTT. This encodes CSSFGTGFTDTQYF.